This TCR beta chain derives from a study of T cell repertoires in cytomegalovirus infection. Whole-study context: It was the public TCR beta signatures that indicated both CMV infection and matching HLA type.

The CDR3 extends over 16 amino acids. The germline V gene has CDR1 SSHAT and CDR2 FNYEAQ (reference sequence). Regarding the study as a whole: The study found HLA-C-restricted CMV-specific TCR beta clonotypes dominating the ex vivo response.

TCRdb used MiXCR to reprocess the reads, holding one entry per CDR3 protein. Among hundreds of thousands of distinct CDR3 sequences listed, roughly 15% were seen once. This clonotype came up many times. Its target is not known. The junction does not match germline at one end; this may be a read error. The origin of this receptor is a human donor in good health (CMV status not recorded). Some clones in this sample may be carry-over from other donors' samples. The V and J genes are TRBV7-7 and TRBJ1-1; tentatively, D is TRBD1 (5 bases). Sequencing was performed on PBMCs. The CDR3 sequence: CASSQFLEGMDTEAFF. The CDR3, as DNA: TGTGCTAGCAGCCAATTTTTAGAGGGGATGGACACTGAAGCTTTCTTT.